Below, 20 T cell receptor beta chains from the same sample are listed, as sequenced in a study of T cell responses to AZD1222 COVID-19 vaccine. Measured with immunoSEQ multiplex PCR; TCRdb has only the in-frame clones, and not every one. The sample contains about 180,000 clones, around 94% of which appear only once. The input for sequencing was peripheral blood, taken 28 days after the second AZD1222 dose. The receptors derive from an adult who received the AZD1222 COVID-19 vaccine.

The chain has TRBV2 and TRBJ1-2; no clear D gene. The CDR3 sequence is 12 residues long. The germline V and J ends were trimmed by 8 bases and 4 bases, with 11 bases remaining between them. Per the germline V gene, CDR1 is SNHLY and CDR2 is FYNNEI. In DNA, the CDR3 is TGTGCCAGCGGGGATGTAACCTATGGCTACACCTTC. It is translated as CASGDVTYGYTF. The full variable domain, with the rest looked up from reference TRBV2 and TRBJ1-2, is EPEVTQTPSHQVTQMGQEVILRCVPISNHLYFYWYRQILGQKVEFLVSFYNNEISEKSEIFDDQFSVERPDGSNFTLKIRSTKLEDSAMYFCASGDVTYGYTFGSGTRLTVV.

The V and J genes are TRBV19 and TRBJ1-5; a possible D gene is TRBD1 (5 bases). Trimming removed 3 bases at V and 6 bases at J, with 6 bases between. The CDR3 is 12 amino acids. The germline gives CDR1 LNHDA, CDR2 SQIVND (reference sequence). For the CDR3, the DNA is TGTGCCAGTAGTATTGGGGCTCAGCCCCAGCATTTT. It translates to CASSIGAQPQHF.

This clone was recorded only once. The V gene is TRBV18, the J gene TRBJ1-5, with 9 bases that match TRBD1. The V segment lost 6 bases and the J segment 2 bases; nucleotides outside the gene matches: 14. The CDR3 extends over 18 amino acids. The germline V gene encodes CDR1 KGHSH and CDR2 LQKENI. The CDR3 nucleotides are TGTGCCAGCTCTATCCGGGGAACAGGGGGCAGTGGCAATCAGCCCCAGCATTTT. Its translation: CASSIRGTGGSGNQPQHF.

The chain recombines TRBV6-5 with TRBJ1-4; D gene ambiguous. The CDR3 consists of 12 residues. Germline V gene data show CDR1 as MNHEY and CDR2 as SVGAGI. V lost 5 bases, J lost 6 bases, and 7 bases lay in between. The CDR3 bases are TGTGCCAGCAGTCGCTTGGATGAAAAACTGTTTTTT. Its translation: CASSRLDEKLFF.

This chain joins TRBV9 and TRBJ2-3, with TRBD2 identical over 13 bases. Germline loops: CDR1 SGDLS, CDR2 YYNGEE. Trimming removed 0 bases from V and 5 bases from J; junction bases left unmatched: 3. This CDR3 region has 16 residues. The CDR3 loop reads CASSVGLAGGVDTQYF. CDR3 DNA sequence: TGTGCCAGCAGCGTAGGACTAGCGGGAGGCGTAGATACGCAGTATTTT.

The sample holds a few counts of this clone. The chain combines TRBV6-6 with TRBJ1-2, with D unclear. The CDR3 has 13 amino acids. V was clipped by 7 bases and J by 6 bases, with 15 bases between them. Per germline, CDR1 MNHNY and CDR2 SVGAGI (reference sequence). The CDR3 region is CASTRTLENGYTF. The CDR3 nucleotides read TGTGCCAGCACCCGAACTCTGGAAAATGGCTACACCTTC.

The genes are TRBV7-6 and TRBJ1-2; TRBD1 is a possible D gene (5 bases). Trimming removed 0 bases at V and 2 bases at J, with 10 bases between. Germline V gene data show CDR1 as SGHVS and CDR2 as FNYEAQ. The CDR3 spans 15 residues. CDR3 region: CASSLADTPNYGYTF. For the CDR3, the DNA is TGTGCCAGCAGCTTAGCGGACACTCCCAACTATGGCTACACCTTC.

The rearrangement links TRBV2 to TRBJ2-7, with no clear D. V lost 2 bases, J lost 3 bases, and 14 bases lay in between. Germline assignment: CDR1 SNHLY and CDR2 FYNNEI. This CDR3 comprises 15 residues. In DNA, the CDR3 is TGTGCCAGCAGTGAATTGGCCTCCACCCTCTACGAGCAGTACTTC. Its protein product is CASSELASTLYEQYF.

V gene TRBV20-1 combines with J gene TRBJ1-1; D uncertain. The germline V gene has CDR1 DFQATT and CDR2 SNEGSKA (reference sequence). Trimming pared 2 bases from V and 0 bases from J, leaving 1 base between. There are 11 residues in the CDR3. The CDR3, as DNA: TGCAGTGCTAGATTGAACACTGAAGCTTTCTTT. Its translation is CSARLNTEAFF.

This sequence joins TRBV9 and TRBJ2-1; 13 bases fit TRBD2. Germline V CDR1 and CDR2: SGDLS, YYNGEE. This CDR3 region has 16 residues. The V gene end was trimmed by 4 bases and the J gene end by 7 bases; junction bases not matched to a gene: 8. For the CDR3, the DNA is TGTGCCAGCAGCCCCCACGGGACTAGCGGGGTAAATGAGCAGTTCTTC. It specifies CASSPHGTSGVNEQFF.

CDR3 sequence reads: CASSDRLYGYTF. The CDR3 DNA reads as TGTGCCAGCAGTGATCGTCTTTATGGCTACACCTTC. The chain joins TRBV2 to TRBJ1-2, with unresolved D. The V gene's germline CDR1 is SNHLY and CDR2 FYNNEI. Trimming removed 3 bases at V and 5 bases at J, with 7 bases between. This CDR3 has 12 residues.

This chain links TRBV30 with TRBJ1-2; a weak D match, TRBD1 (5 bases). Germline V gives CDR1 GTSNPN, CDR2 SVGIG (reference sequence). V was pared by 3 bases and J by 2 bases, with 13 bases between. The length of the CDR3 is 14 residues. In DNA form, the CDR3 reads TGTGCCTGGAGCGAAGGGGTTTCCAACTATGGCTACACCTTC. Residues: CAWSEGVSNYGYTF.

CDR3 DNA sequence: TGTGCCAGCAGTAACGCCAGAGCTCTACCCTATGGCTACACCTTC. Its translation is CASSNARALPYGYTF. The J gene is TRBJ1-2, the V gene TRBV6-5; no definite D call. CDR1 is MNHEY and CDR2 is SVGAGI in the germline V gene. V was pared by 5 bases and J by 4 bases, with 17 bases between. CDR3 size: 15 residues.

The rearrangement joins TRBV19 to TRBJ2-2; 10 nucleotides line up with TRBD2. The germline V gene has CDR1 LNHDA and CDR2 SQIVND (reference sequence). V lost 7 bases and J lost 4; bases outside the gene matches: 3. CDR3 length equals 14 residues. The CDR3 here is CASIGLAVTGELFF. The CDR3 nucleotides read TGTGCCAGTATAGGACTAGCGGTCACCGGGGAGCTGTTTTTT.

This clone was detected once. J is TRBJ1-4 and V is TRBV7-9; D is uncertain. V was shortened by 7 bases and J by 0 bases, with 9 bases between the two germline ends. The germline V gene has CDR1 SEHNR and CDR2 FQNEAQ (reference sequence). The CDR3 sequence is 14 residues long. CDR3 residues: CASTKTATNEKLFF. CDR3 coding DNA: TGTGCCAGCACCAAGACGGCAACTAATGAAAAACTGTTTTTT.

The chain is built from TRBV19 and TRBJ1-2; D not certain. The CDR3 sequence is 13 residues long. Germline V gene lookup returns CDR1 LNHDA and CDR2 SQIVND (reference sequence). Between the trimmed V and J ends, which lost 3 bases and 6 bases, there was a span of 11 bases. Written as DNA, the CDR3 is TGTGCCAGTAGTATTCTACGCGTGAATGGCTACACCTTC. Encoded protein: CASSILRVNGYTF.

The V gene is TRBV12-5, the J gene TRBJ1-1, with TRBD1 identical over 7 bases. CDR1 is LGHNT and CDR2 is FRNRAP in the germline V gene. With 7 bases clipped from V and 4 bases from J, the junction kept 12 bases outside the gene matches. CDR3 size: 15 residues. CDR3 residues: CASAQATGMTTEAFF. The CDR3 DNA follows: TGTGCTAGTGCCCAAGCGACAGGGATGACCACTGAAGCTTTCTTT.

The chain has TRBV9 and TRBJ1-5; D not resolved. The germline V and J ends were trimmed by 0 bases and 4 bases, with 11 bases remaining between them. Germline V gives CDR1 SGDLS, CDR2 YYNGEE. The CDR3 totals 15 residues. The CDR3 loop is CASSVGTQRNQPQHF. The CDR3, as DNA: TGTGCCAGCAGCGTAGGGACCCAGAGGAATCAGCCCCAGCATTTT.

The chain combines TRBV7-9 with TRBJ2-7; 9 bases are shared with TRBD2. The CDR3 loop spans 16 amino acids. V shed 1 base, J shed 3 bases, and the junction held 7 bases outside the gene matches. CDR1 is SEHNR, CDR2 FQNEAQ, per germline (reference sequence). CDR3 in amino acids: CASSLVGGGALYEQYF. The CDR3 coding sequence is TGTGCCAGCAGCTTAGTCGGCGGGGGGGCCCTCTACGAGCAGTACTTC.

The V call is TRBV7-2, the J call TRBJ1-4; D uncertain. The CDR3 is made up of 16 amino acids. With 1 base removed from V and 3 bases from J, the gap between germline ends came to 12 bases. CDR1 and CDR2 (germline): SGHTA, FQGNSA. The CDR3 region has the DNA TGTGCCAGCAGCTTAGGGAGCCTGGCGGCTAATGAAAAACTGTTTTTT. It translates to CASSLGSLAANEKLFF.